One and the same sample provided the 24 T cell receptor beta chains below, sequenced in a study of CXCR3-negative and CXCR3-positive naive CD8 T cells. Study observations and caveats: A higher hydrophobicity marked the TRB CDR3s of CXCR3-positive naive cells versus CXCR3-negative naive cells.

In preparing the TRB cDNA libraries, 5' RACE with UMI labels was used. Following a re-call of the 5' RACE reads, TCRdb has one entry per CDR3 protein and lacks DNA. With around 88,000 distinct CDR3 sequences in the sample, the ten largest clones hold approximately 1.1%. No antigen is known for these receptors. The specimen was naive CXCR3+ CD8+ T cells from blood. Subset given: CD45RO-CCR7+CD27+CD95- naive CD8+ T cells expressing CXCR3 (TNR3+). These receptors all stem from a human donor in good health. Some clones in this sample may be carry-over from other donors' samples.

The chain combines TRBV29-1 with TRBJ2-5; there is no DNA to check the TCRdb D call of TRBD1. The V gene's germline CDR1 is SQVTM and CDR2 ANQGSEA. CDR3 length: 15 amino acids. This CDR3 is CSVELQGGFQETQYF.

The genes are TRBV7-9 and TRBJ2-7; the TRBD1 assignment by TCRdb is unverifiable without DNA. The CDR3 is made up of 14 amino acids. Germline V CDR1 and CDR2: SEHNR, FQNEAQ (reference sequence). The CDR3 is CASSPGVSSYEQYF.

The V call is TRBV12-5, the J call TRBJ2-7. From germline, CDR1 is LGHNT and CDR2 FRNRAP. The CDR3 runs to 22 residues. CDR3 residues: CASGLGYADEATEKRSSYEQYF.

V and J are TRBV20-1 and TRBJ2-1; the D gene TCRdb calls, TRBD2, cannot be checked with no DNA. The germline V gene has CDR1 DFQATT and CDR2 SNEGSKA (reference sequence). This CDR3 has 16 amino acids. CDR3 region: CSARDKAGGVYNEQFF.

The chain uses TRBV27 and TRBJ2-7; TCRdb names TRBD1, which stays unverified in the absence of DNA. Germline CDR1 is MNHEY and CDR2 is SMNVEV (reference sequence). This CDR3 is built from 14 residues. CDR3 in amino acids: CASSWAGPSYEQYF.

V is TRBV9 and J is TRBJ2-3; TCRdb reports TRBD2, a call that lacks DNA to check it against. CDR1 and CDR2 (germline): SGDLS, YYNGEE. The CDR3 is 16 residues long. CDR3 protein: CASRGELEGSTDTQYF.

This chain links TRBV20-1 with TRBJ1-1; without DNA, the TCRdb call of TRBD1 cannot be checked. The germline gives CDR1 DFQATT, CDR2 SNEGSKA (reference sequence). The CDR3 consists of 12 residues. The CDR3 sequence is CSANGQDPEAFF.

CDR3 sequence reads: CASSSSGGGIYEQYF. The rearrangement joins TRBV13 to TRBJ2-7; absent DNA, TCRdb's TRBD2 call cannot be checked. This CDR3 contains 15 residues. Germline V lookup: CDR1 PRHDT, CDR2 FYEKMQ (reference sequence).

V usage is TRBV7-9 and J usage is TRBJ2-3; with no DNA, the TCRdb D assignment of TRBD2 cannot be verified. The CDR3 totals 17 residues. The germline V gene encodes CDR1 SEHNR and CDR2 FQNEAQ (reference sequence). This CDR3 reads CASSLVHGTSSTDTQYF.

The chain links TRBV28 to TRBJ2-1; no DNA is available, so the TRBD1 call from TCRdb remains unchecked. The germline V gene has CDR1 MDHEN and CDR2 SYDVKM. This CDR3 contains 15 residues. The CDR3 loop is CASRAGTPRKDEQFF.

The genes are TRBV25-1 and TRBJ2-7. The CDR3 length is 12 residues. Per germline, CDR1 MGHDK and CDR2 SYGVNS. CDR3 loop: CASSEEGREQYF.

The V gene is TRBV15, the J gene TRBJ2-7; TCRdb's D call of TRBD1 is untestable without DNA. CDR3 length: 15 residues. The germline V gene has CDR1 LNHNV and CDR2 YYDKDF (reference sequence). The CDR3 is CATSGRDASSYEQYF.

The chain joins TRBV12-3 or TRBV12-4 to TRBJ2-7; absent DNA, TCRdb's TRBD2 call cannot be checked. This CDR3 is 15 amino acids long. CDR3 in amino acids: CASSRPTLAGIEQYF.

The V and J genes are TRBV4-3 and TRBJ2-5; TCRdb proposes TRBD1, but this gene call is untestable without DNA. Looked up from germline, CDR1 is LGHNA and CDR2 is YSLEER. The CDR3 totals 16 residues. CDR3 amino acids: CASSQDLTGAQETQYF.

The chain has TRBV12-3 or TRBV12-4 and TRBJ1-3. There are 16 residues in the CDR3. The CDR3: CASSSPDSSSGNTIYF.

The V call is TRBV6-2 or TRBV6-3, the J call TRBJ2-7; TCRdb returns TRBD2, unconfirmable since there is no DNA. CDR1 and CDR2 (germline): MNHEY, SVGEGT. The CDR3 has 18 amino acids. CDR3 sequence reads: CASSYSAVVGLVNDEQYF.

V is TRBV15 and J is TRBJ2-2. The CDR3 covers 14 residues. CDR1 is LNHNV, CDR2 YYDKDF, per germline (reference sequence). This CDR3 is CATSFILGAGELFF.

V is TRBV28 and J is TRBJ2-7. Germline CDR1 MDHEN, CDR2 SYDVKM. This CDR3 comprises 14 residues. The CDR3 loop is CASNEDLSWGEQYF.

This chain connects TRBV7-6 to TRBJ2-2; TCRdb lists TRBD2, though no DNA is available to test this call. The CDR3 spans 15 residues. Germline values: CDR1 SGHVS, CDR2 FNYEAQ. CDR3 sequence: CASSTTGGPSGELFF.

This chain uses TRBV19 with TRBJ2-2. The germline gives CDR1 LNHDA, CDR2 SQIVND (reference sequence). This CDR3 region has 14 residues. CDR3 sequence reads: CASTPEKPFGELFF.

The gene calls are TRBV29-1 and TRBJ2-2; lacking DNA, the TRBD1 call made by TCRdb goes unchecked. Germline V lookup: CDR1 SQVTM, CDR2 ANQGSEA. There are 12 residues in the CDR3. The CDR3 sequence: CSVAGLGGELFF.

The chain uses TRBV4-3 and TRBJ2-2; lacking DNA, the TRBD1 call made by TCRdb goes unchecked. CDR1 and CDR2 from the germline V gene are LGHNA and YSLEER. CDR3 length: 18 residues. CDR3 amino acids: CASSQDATGRGDTGELFF.

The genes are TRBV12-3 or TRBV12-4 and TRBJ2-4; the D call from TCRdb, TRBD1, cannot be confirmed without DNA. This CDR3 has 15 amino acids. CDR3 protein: CASSTTGTGKNIQYF.

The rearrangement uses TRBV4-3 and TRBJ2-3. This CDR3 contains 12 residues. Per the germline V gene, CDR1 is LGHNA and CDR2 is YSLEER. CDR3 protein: CASSQGRDTQYF.